The 13 T cell receptor beta chains listed next were all sequenced from one sample in a study of blood T cells in healthy people across ages (dated by TCRdb to between 2014 and 2017). The protocol used for the library was 5' RACE. The instrument given in TCRdb is Illumina HiSeq 2500. A second PCR of about 7 to 12 cycles was run with a J-beta primer mix and a sample-barcoded 5' primer. TCRdb ran its own pipeline on the public reads, namely fastp trimming at Q25 and MiXCR clone calling, and kept in-frame beta chains. Rows with one shared CDR3 protein collapse into an entry with the most common genes and DNA. For this sample there are around 990,000 distinct CDR3 sequences; around two fifths appear just once. The top ten constitute around 14% of the sample. Input material: blood. These receptors all come from a man aged 18 to 29 in good health.

The chain has TRBV27 and TRBJ2-5, with 12 bases aligning to TRBD2. There are 16 residues in the CDR3. CDR1 MNHEY and CDR2 SMNVEV come from the germline V gene (reference sequence). The ends lost 5 bases at V and 11 bases at J; junction bases unmatched: 15. As DNA, the CDR3 is TGTGCCAGCAGTGGTACGACTAGCGGGGGTTTTACCTTGCAGTACTTC. Translation gives CASSGTTSGGFTLQYF.

The chain couples TRBV5-1 to TRBJ1-2; 8 bases fit TRBD1. The trim removed 1 base at V and 6 bases at J, leaving 8 bases unmatched. The length of the CDR3 is 15 residues. Per germline, CDR1 SGHRS and CDR2 YFSETQ. The CDR3 DNA sequence: TGCGCCAGCAGCTTGAATGGACAGGGATCCCATGGCTACACCTTC. Translation: CASSLNGQGSHGYTF.

The chain carries TRBV20-1 and TRBJ1-1; 10 bases agree with TRBD1. The germline gives CDR1 DFQATT, CDR2 SNEGSKA (reference sequence). Losses at the gene ends were 6 bases for V and 0 bases for J; bases not matched to a gene: 22. There are 20 residues in the CDR3. CDR3 in DNA: TGCAGTGCCCTCGTTGGGCCCGGACAGGGGGTTATCTATTTGAACACTGAAGCTTTCTTT. Its protein product is CSALVGPGQGVIYLNTEAFF.

This clonotype was counted a few times. The rearrangement uses TRBV6-2 or TRBV6-3 and TRBJ2-2, with TRBD1 matching 10 bases. Germline V gives CDR1 MNHEY, CDR2 SVGEGT. J lost 0 bases, V lost 2 bases, and 6 bases had no gene match. This CDR3 is built from 18 residues. CDR3: CASSYGTGASTNTGELFF. The CDR3 region has the DNA TGTGCCAGCAGTTACGGGACAGGGGCCAGCACGAACACCGGGGAGCTGTTTTTT.

The chain joins TRBV12-3 or TRBV12-4 to TRBJ1-5; the D is unclear. V was pared by 3 bases and J by 7 bases, with 10 bases between. This CDR3 has 13 residues. The CDR3 here is CASSFGVEQPQHF. DNA of the CDR3: TGTGCCAGCAGTTTCGGGGTGGAGCAGCCCCAGCATTTT.

CDR3: CASSLALTGAMNTEAFF. The CDR3 nucleotides are TGTGCCAGCAGTTTAGCGCTTACAGGGGCCATGAACACTGAAGCTTTCTTT. The rearrangement uses TRBV12-3 or TRBV12-4 and TRBJ1-1; 7 nucleotides line up with TRBD1. With 0 bases clipped from V and 0 bases from J, the junction kept 7 bases outside the gene matches. The CDR3 is made up of 17 amino acids.

The sample holds many counts of this clonotype. The chain links TRBV20-1 to TRBJ1-5, with D unresolved. Deletions cut 0 bases from V and 2 bases from J, with 2 bases between. The CDR3 spans 12 residues. CDR1 DFQATT and CDR2 SNEGSKA come from the germline V gene (reference sequence). The CDR3 sequence: CSARDRNQPQHF. The CDR3 DNA follows: TGCAGTGCTAGAGATCGCAATCAGCCCCAGCATTTT.

This clonotype was counted only a few times. V and J are TRBV4-1 and TRBJ2-3; TRBD2 agrees at 10 bases. The CDR3 covers 18 residues. Germline V gives CDR1 MGHRA, CDR2 YSYEKL. J gave up 1 base and V 1 base, and 8 bases lay outside the gene matches. The CDR3 loop reads CASSQGTSGRVGTDTQYF. CDR3 nucleotide sequence: TGCGCCAGCAGCCAAGGGACTAGCGGACGGGTAGGCACAGATACGCAGTATTTT.

This clonotype was seen a handful of times. This chain links TRBV12-3 or TRBV12-4 with TRBJ1-1, with D possibly TRBD1 on 5 matching bases. The V end was cut by 6 bases, the J end by 7 bases, with 18 bases between. This CDR3 spans 14 amino acids. In DNA, the CDR3 is TGTGCCAGCAGGATACGGCTGGGGAGGGGTGAAGCTTTCTTT. As protein: CASRIRLGRGEAFF.

The chain links TRBV12-3 or TRBV12-4 to TRBJ1-1; D remains ambiguous. There are 13 residues in the CDR3. V lost 5 bases and J lost 2, with 9 bases in between. The CDR3 DNA reads TGTGCCAGCAGTCCCGAGATAAACACTGAAGCTTTCTTT. This sequence encodes CASSPEINTEAFF.

As concerns this clonotype: One end of the junction fails to match germline, which may point to a read error. The rearrangement joins TRBV4-1 to TRBJ2-1; 8 bases agree with TRBD2. The CDR3 loop spans 16 amino acids. Germline CDR1 MGHRA, CDR2 YSYEKL. The CDR3 reads CASNQEGSGADNEQFF. The CDR3 DNA follows: TGCGCCAGCAACCAAGAGGGTAGCGGGGCTGACAATGAGCAGTTCTTC.

This clonotype was counted at least ten times. J is TRBJ1-1 and V is TRBV20-1; D is uncertain. This CDR3 has 15 residues. Deletions cut 0 bases from V and 0 bases from J, with 11 bases between. The germline V gene has CDR1 DFQATT and CDR2 SNEGSKA (reference sequence). The CDR3 sequence: CSARDSTALNTEAFF. The CDR3 nucleotides are TGCAGTGCTAGAGATTCGACGGCCTTGAACACTGAAGCTTTCTTT.

The J gene is TRBJ1-2, the V gene TRBV6-5; D is ambiguous. Deletions cut 0 bases from V and 4 bases from J, with 6 bases between. CDR1 MNHEY and CDR2 SVGAGI come from the germline V gene. The CDR3 contains 13 residues. CDR3 protein: CASSYSGSYGYTF. The CDR3 region has the DNA TGTGCCAGCAGTTACTCTGGGAGCTATGGCTACACCTTC.